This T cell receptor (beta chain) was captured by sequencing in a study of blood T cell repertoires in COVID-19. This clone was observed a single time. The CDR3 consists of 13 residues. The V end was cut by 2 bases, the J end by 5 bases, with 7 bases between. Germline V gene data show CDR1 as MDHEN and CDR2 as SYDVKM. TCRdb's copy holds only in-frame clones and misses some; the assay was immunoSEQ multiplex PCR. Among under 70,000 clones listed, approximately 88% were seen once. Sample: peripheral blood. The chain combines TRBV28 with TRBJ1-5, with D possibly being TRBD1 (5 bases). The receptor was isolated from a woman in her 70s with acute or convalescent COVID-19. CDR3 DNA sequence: TGTGCCAGCAGTTTAGGGGGGGATCAGCCCCAGCATTTT. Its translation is CASSLGGDQPQHF.